The entry below gives a single T cell receptor beta chain sequence along with its context. All donors provided no fewer than one pre-ART and no fewer than two post-ART PBMC samples. This record belongs to a study of long-term antiretroviral therapy in people with HIV. Trimming took off 7 bases at V and 2 bases at J, with 27 bases between the two ends. Germline lookup yields CDR1 MDHEN and CDR2 SYDVKM. The CDR3 contains 18 residues. With survey level as its setting, the immunoSEQ assay was v3.0. Libraries were prepared by immunoSEQ multiplex PCR; TCRdb keeps only in-frame clonotypes and omits some of them. This table has over 30,000 clones, more than 80% appearing once.

Sequencing used unsorted PBMCs, obtained 3.1 years after starting antiretroviral therapy. This chain links TRBV28 with TRBJ2-7; D perhaps matches TRBD2 (6 bases). The source is a woman aged 50 to 60 with HIV. The CDR3 loop is CASTPAGQGVYDTYEQYF. Written as DNA, the CDR3 is TGTGCCAGCACCCCCGCGGGGCAGGGCGTCTACGATACCTACGAGCAGTACTTC.